One T cell receptor beta chain is described in this entry. TCRdb redid the calling of the multiplex PCR reads with MiXCR, one entry per CDR3 protein. This sample carries about 22,000 distinct CDR3 sequences, about 61% of them seen once, and the ten largest clones take 15% to 20%. This specimen belongs to a study of breast tumors, draining lymph nodes, adjacent tissues. The sequence was collected from a female donor with breast cancer. Some clones in this sample may be carry-over from other donors' samples. The sequenced material came from tumor-adjacent breast tissue.

Written as DNA, the CDR3 is TGCAGCGTTGATGAAGACAGGGTTGGAAACACCATATATTTT. Translating it yields CSVDEDRVGNTIYF. The genes are TRBV29-1 and TRBJ1-3, with 7 bases fitting TRBD1. This CDR3 spans 14 amino acids. Unmatched junction bases numbered 5, after V lost 3 bases and J lost 3 bases. Germline assignment: CDR1 SQVTM and CDR2 ANQGSEA.